This record concerns one T cell receptor (beta chain) sequence. The CDR3 runs to 13 residues. Deletions cut 0 bases from V and 3 bases from J, with 5 bases between. CDR1 is LGHDT and CDR2 is YNNKEL in the germline V gene (reference sequence). The sample comes from a study of T cell responses to AZD1222 COVID-19 vaccine. Sequenced by immunoSEQ multiplex PCR; TCRdb stores in-frame clones only, minus some. The sample lists approximately 120,000 clones; about nine tenths were seen once. V is TRBV3-1 (or the pseudogene TRBV3-2) and J is TRBJ2-5; no clear D. This sequence originates from an adult in good health. The sample here was peripheral blood, taken on day 0 of AZD1222 vaccination. This CDR3 reads CASSQDWEETQYF. CDR3 bases: TGTGCCAGCAGCCAAGATTGGGAAGAGACCCAGTACTTC.